Listed here are 30 T cell receptor beta chains from one sample, sequenced in a study of blood T cells in healthy people across ages. Through a sample-barcoded 5' primer and a J-beta primer mix, a second PCR was run for roughly 6 to 12 cycles. TCRdb recomputed calls from the 5' RACE reads with MiXCR, one row per CDR3 protein. There are approximately 850,000 distinct CDR3 sequences in the sample; 58% occur only once, and over 20% lies in the top ten. Sequencing was performed on blood. These receptors all come from a man between 25 and 39 years old in good health.

This chain joins TRBV5-1 and TRBJ2-7; no clear D gene. Trimming removed 0 bases from V and 3 bases from J, with 10 bases in between. The CDR3 covers 14 residues. Germline loops: CDR1 SGHRS, CDR2 YFSETQ. The CDR3 DNA follows: TGCGCCAGCAGCTTGGCTGGCAGATACTACGAGCAGTACTTC. Translation gives CASSLAGRYYEQYF.

The chain uses TRBV9 and TRBJ2-4; D call uncertain. The DNA matches TRBJ2-7 better at its end, which makes the J call doubtful. This CDR3 contains 13 residues. Germline lookup yields CDR1 SGDLS and CDR2 YYNGEE. CDR3 in amino acids: CASSVDTAYEQYF. In nucleotides, the CDR3 is TGTGCCAGCAGTGTTGACACCGCCTACGAGCAGTACTTC.

V usage is TRBV28 and J usage is TRBJ2-4, with D perhaps TRBD1 (6 bases). Germline V gene sequence: CDR1 MDHEN, CDR2 SYDVKM. V lost 3 bases and J lost 13, with 22 bases in between. CDR3 length: 15 amino acids. The CDR3 DNA reads TGTGCCAGCAGTTTTCCTGATCTGGGGGCGAGGGAGCAGTACTTC. Amino acid sequence: CASSFPDLGAREQYF.

Concerning this clonotype itself: A read error may explain this, as a much larger clone is one base away. The chain has TRBV29-1 and TRBJ2-5; D uncertain. There are 12 residues in the CDR3. Per the germline V gene, CDR1 is SQVTM and CDR2 is ANQGSEA. CDR3 protein: CSVVSWQGTQYF. The DNA for the CDR3 is TGCAGCGTTGTGTCTTGGCAAGGGACCCAGTACTTC.

The V and J genes are TRBV10-3 and TRBJ2-7, with 10 bases lining up with TRBD1. CDR3 length equals 17 residues. Germline V gene data show CDR1 as ENHRY and CDR2 as SYGVKD. Trimming took 5 bases from V and 7 from J; bases not matched to a gene: 17. The CDR3 is CAISSSTRGQGPNEQYF. The CDR3 coding sequence is TGTGCCATCAGTAGCAGTACTCGGGGACAGGGGCCCAATGAGCAGTACTTC.

This clonotype occurred a few times. The chain is built from TRBV6-1 and TRBJ2-5; possible D gene TRBD1, 5 bases. The germline V and J ends were trimmed by 6 bases and 1 base, with 9 bases remaining between them. Germline CDR1 and CDR2: MNHNS and SASEGT. The CDR3 covers 13 residues. The DNA of the CDR3 is TGTGCCAGCAGGGGGCAGCTCCAAGAGACCCAGTACTTC. Protein: CASRGQLQETQYF.

The chain carries TRBV12-5 and TRBJ2-3; 7 bases are a match to TRBD1. This CDR3 has 14 amino acids. The germline gives CDR1 LGHNT, CDR2 FRNRAP. The ends lost 5 bases at V and 6 bases at J; junction bases unmatched: 8. CDR3 sequence (DNA): TGTGCTAGTGGTCGACAGGGTAGTATGGATACGCAGTATTTT. Translation gives CASGRQGSMDTQYF.

The V gene is TRBV10-3, the J gene TRBJ1-1; no clear D. V was cut by 6 bases and J by 1 base, with 9 bases left in between. CDR1 ENHRY and CDR2 SYGVKD come from the germline V gene. This CDR3 spans 13 amino acids. The CDR3 DNA is TGTGCCATCAGCGAGGGCCCGAACACTGAAGCTTTCTTT. This gives the protein CAISEGPNTEAFF.

A remark on this clonotype: Sequence at one end of the junction differs from germline and may be a read error. V gene TRBV5-1 combines with J gene TRBJ2-1, with 7 bases fitting TRBD1. The CDR3 has 15 amino acids. Looked up from germline, CDR1 is SGHRS and CDR2 is YFSETQ. Here the CDR3 reads CASRLEGAGYNEQFF. The DNA of the CDR3 is TGCGCCAGCCGCTTAGAGGGGGCGGGTTACAATGAGCAGTTCTTC.

V is TRBV12-3 or TRBV12-4 and J is TRBJ1-5, with D maybe TRBD1 (5 bases). The CDR3 is made up of 12 amino acids. V was clipped by 5 bases and J by 6 bases, with 8 bases between them. The CDR3: CASSQGAQPQHF. The CDR3 nucleotides are TGTGCCAGCAGTCAAGGGGCTCAGCCCCAGCATTTT.

This clonotype was observed a few times. The chain is built from TRBV12-3 or TRBV12-4 and TRBJ2-3, with D possibly TRBD2 on 6 matching bases. Trimming removed 3 bases at V and 15 bases at J, with 22 bases between. The CDR3 is made up of 14 amino acids. CDR3 amino acids: CASSFGGRGDTEYF. DNA for the CDR3: TGTGCCAGCAGTTTCGGAGGGAGAGGAGATACGGAATATTTT.

The chain joins TRBV9 to TRBJ1-4; 8 bases match TRBD1. This CDR3 contains 17 residues. The V gene end was trimmed by 3 bases and the J gene end by 3 bases; junction bases not matched to a gene: 10. Germline loops: CDR1 SGDLS, CDR2 YYNGEE. CDR3: CASSALRGQGPNEKLFF. In DNA form, the CDR3 reads TGTGCCAGCAGCGCCTTGCGAGGACAGGGTCCTAATGAAAAACTGTTTTTT.

The V gene is TRBV7-9, the J gene TRBJ1-3; TRBD1 matches at 8 bases. Germline assignment: CDR1 SEHNR and CDR2 FQNEAQ (reference sequence). V lost 5 bases, J lost 13 bases, and 13 bases stayed unmatched. This CDR3 has 14 amino acids. The CDR3 DNA follows: TGTGCCAGCAGCCGGGGACAGGCCGTCGTAGATATATATTTT. Residues: CASSRGQAVVDIYF. The full variable domain, its missing parts supplied by reference TRBV7-9 and TRBJ1-3, is DTGVSQNPRHKITKRGQNVTFRCDPISEHNRLYWYRQTLGQGPEFLTYFQNEAQLEKSRLLSDRFSAERPKGSFSTLEIQRTEQGDSAMYLCASSRGQAVVDIYFGEGSWLTVV.

This sequence joins TRBV20-1 and TRBJ2-3, with D possibly TRBD2 on 5 matching bases. CDR1 DFQATT and CDR2 SNEGSKA come from the germline V gene (reference sequence). The V and J ends lost 0 bases and 2 bases respectively, with 15 bases between them. The CDR3 runs 16 residues. For the CDR3, the DNA is TGCAGTGCTAGAGACGGACTTGCCGAATACACAGATACGCAGTATTTT. This sequence encodes CSARDGLAEYTDTQYF.

The chain couples TRBV20-1 to TRBJ2-5; 11 bases line up with TRBD2. The V and J ends lost 3 bases and 3 bases, in that order; junction bases with no gene match: 9. This CDR3 comprises 16 residues. The V gene's germline CDR1 is DFQATT and CDR2 SNEGSKA (reference sequence). The CDR3 nucleotides read TGCAGTGCTAGGTTAGGAGCGGGACTAGCGGAAGAGACCCAGTACTTC. Its translation is CSARLGAGLAEETQYF.

V and J are TRBV27 and TRBJ2-7, with 11 bases lining up with TRBD1. Germline CDR1 is MNHEY and CDR2 is SMNVEV (reference sequence). The J segment lost 5 bases and the V segment lost 3 bases, leaving 9 bases of the junction unmatched. CDR3 length equals 16 residues. CDR3 protein: CASSFHRDRGRNEQYF. Written as DNA, the CDR3 is TGTGCCAGCAGTTTCCACCGGGACAGGGGGAGGAACGAGCAGTACTTC.

In its sample, this clonotype was seen a few times. The CDR3 sequence is CASTPGGRQGMDYGYTF. CDR3 sequence (DNA): TGTGCCAGCACCCCAGGGGGTCGACAGGGGATGGACTATGGCTACACCTTC. The chain links TRBV7-9 to TRBJ1-2; 8 bases map to TRBD1. V lost 7 bases to trimming and J lost 3 bases; unmatched junction nucleotides: 16. The CDR3 is 17 amino acids. Germline CDR1 and CDR2: SEHNR and FQNEAQ (reference sequence).

This clonotype turned up a few times. The genes are TRBV10-3 and TRBJ2-7, with 9 bases matching TRBD2. After removal of 3 bases from V and 3 bases from J, the junction contained 15 bases not matched to a gene. This CDR3 spans 18 amino acids. Germline V gives CDR1 ENHRY, CDR2 SYGVKD. CDR3 protein: CAISESSVAGDFGYEQYF. For the CDR3, the DNA is TGTGCCATCAGTGAATCGTCGGTAGCGGGAGATTTCGGCTACGAGCAGTACTTC.

CDR3 sequence: CSVVRGDRVYEQYF. The CDR3 coding sequence is TGCAGCGTTGTGAGGGGGGACAGGGTCTACGAGCAGTACTTC. This chain joins TRBV29-1 and TRBJ2-7; TRBD1 aligns across 9 bases. Trimming at V came to 4 bases and at J to 3 bases, leaving 7 bases not matched to a gene. The V gene's germline CDR1 is SQVTM and CDR2 ANQGSEA. The CDR3 has 14 residues.

J is TRBJ2-3 and V is TRBV12-3 or TRBV12-4; D tentatively reads TRBD1 or TRBD2 (5 bases each). Trimming stripped 5 bases from V and 0 bases from J, with 21 bases between. The CDR3 totals 18 residues. CDR3 amino acids: CASSDPSGGVLSTDTQYF. The DNA for the CDR3 is TGTGCCAGCAGTGACCCGAGTGGGGGAGTCCTCAGCACAGATACGCAGTATTTT.

This clonotype was observed at least ten times. A clone one base away is much larger, so this may be a read error. The chain has TRBV5-1 and TRBJ2-7, with D unclear. The CDR3 is 15 amino acids. The germline V gene has CDR1 SGHRS and CDR2 YFSETQ. Trimming shortened V by 0 bases and J by 2 bases, and 12 bases separated the two germline ends. CDR3 sequence: CASSLAVNGPYEQYF. The CDR3 DNA reads TGCGCCAGCAGCTTGGCCGTCAACGGACCCTACGAGCAGTACTTC.

The table lists this clonotype with a count of one. This chain joins TRBV6-2 or TRBV6-3 and TRBJ2-4, with TRBD1 matching over 7 bases. The CDR3 loop spans 15 amino acids. V was pared by 0 bases and J by 14 bases, with 13 bases of the junction left unmatched. Germline lookup yields CDR1 MNHEY and CDR2 SVGEGT. CDR3 protein: CASSYSTGTQIEEYF. The CDR3, as DNA: TGTGCCAGCAGTTACTCGACAGGGACGCAAATAGAGGAGTACTTC.

In this sample, this clonotype turned up once. This chain links TRBV3-1 with TRBJ1-4, with 9 bases identical to TRBD1. Germline V gene data show CDR1 as LGHDT and CDR2 as YNNKEL (reference sequence). After removal of 4 bases from V and 4 bases from J, the junction contained 1 base not matched to a gene. This CDR3 region has 14 residues. The CDR3 region is CASSRQGVNEKLFF. The CDR3, as DNA: TGTGCCAGCAGCCGACAGGGGGTTAATGAAAAACTGTTTTTT.

This clonotype was observed many times. A read error may be the cause here, since a much bigger clone is one base away. V and J are TRBV29-1 and TRBJ2-1, with D perhaps matching TRBD2 (7 bases). The DNA end lines up better with TRBJ2-7; the J call may be wrong. Germline assignment: CDR1 SQVTM and CDR2 ANQGSEA. The CDR3 sequence is 21 residues long. CDR3 nucleotide sequence: TGCAGCGTTAGAAGGAGTGAGGTGTTGGGGGGGATAAGGGGGTCCTACAATGAGCAGTACTTC. It is translated as CSVRRSEVLGGIRGSYNEQYF.

In this sample, this clonotype turned up once. A much larger clone sits a single nucleotide away, making a read error possible. For the CDR3, the DNA is TGTGCCAGCAGTGCCTCATGGGAGAGTGGGGAGACCCAGTACTTC. It is translated as CASSASWESGETQYF. V and J are TRBV6-1 and TRBJ2-5; D possibly corresponds to TRBD2 (5 bases). CDR1 MNHNS and CDR2 SASEGT come from the germline V gene. Trimming removed 4 bases from V and 5 bases from J, with 17 bases in between. CDR3 length: 15 residues.

This clonotype was detected once. This chain joins TRBV20-1 and TRBJ2-4, with 10 bases fitting TRBD2. Losses at the gene ends were 1 base for V and 8 bases for J; bases not matched to a gene: 5. There are 14 residues in the CDR3. The germline gives CDR1 DFQATT, CDR2 SNEGSKA (reference sequence). The CDR3 DNA is TGCAGTGCTAGAGGGCTAGCGGGAGATGACATTCAGTACTTC. Protein: CSARGLAGDDIQYF.

The chain carries TRBV7-9 and TRBJ1-5; 7 nucleotides agree with TRBD1. Trimming at V came to 8 bases and at J to 0 bases, leaving 4 bases not matched to a gene. Per the germline V gene, CDR1 is SEHNR and CDR2 is FQNEAQ (reference sequence). This CDR3 region has 14 residues. The DNA for the CDR3 is TGTGCCAGCCGGGACAGACATAGCAATCAGCCCCAGCATTTT. Amino acid sequence: CASRDRHSNQPQHF.

This chain links TRBV20-1 with TRBJ2-3; the D gene is possibly TRBD2 (5 bases). This CDR3 spans 16 amino acids. V shed 6 bases and J shed 2 bases, with 21 bases lying between them. Per the germline V gene, CDR1 is DFQATT and CDR2 is SNEGSKA (reference sequence). The CDR3 region is CSATYGLAAPTDTQYF. CDR3 coding DNA: TGCAGTGCCACATATGGTCTAGCAGCCCCCACAGATACGCAGTATTTT.

Many counts were recorded for this clonotype. CDR3 in amino acids: CASSQSVHTPRQPQHF. The CDR3 coding sequence is TGCGCCAGCAGCCAATCGGTCCACACCCCCAGACAGCCCCAGCATTTT. This rearrangement joins TRBV4-3 to TRBJ1-5; D not certain. CDR1 LGHNA and CDR2 YSLEER come from the germline V gene. The CDR3 spans 16 residues. Trimming removed 2 bases at V and 7 bases at J, with 18 bases between.

V usage is TRBV20-1 and J usage is TRBJ2-7; TRBD2 matches at 8 bases. TRBJ2-5 matches the DNA end more closely, so the J call is doubtful. The CDR3 contains 16 residues. Germline CDR1 and CDR2: DFQATT and SNEGSKA (reference sequence). The CDR3 protein is CSAPGFGGAFSETQYF. CDR3 nucleotide sequence: TGCAGTGCTCCTGGTTTCGGGGGGGCCTTCTCCGAGACCCAGTACTTC.